A selection of T cell receptor beta chains follows, all from one sample in a study of shared clonotypes between healthy human individuals. The protocol was immunoSEQ multiplex PCR, while the TCRdb copy is restricted to in-frame clones and leaves out a portion. The sample has a few million clones; 85% to 95% are singletons. The specimen was naive CD4+ T cells sorted from blood. The receptor set was obtained from a man aged 18-30 years in good health. Both conserved end residues are part of each CDR3. D genes are given only for firm matches. Clone size is shown for a subset of rows, as once, few, many or a class of expanded clone.

v_call: TRBV5-4; cdr3_length: 14; d_call: TRBD1; clone_size: .; j_call: TRBJ2-5; cdr3_aa: CASSWDRGAETQYF; cdr3_nt: TGTGCCAGCAGCTGGGACAGGGGGGCAGAGACCCAGTACTTC
v_call: TRBV6-6; cdr3_length: 14; d_call: TRBD1; clone_size: .; j_call: TRBJ1-2; cdr3_aa: CASSYGTGLSSYTF; cdr3_nt: TGTGCCAGCAGTTATGGGACAGGGCTTTCAAGCTACACCTTC
v_call: TRBV5-1; cdr3_length: 15; d_call: TRBD1; clone_size: .; j_call: TRBJ1-3; cdr3_aa: CASSLQTGTGNTIYF; cdr3_nt: TGCGCCAGCAGCCTTCAGACAGGGACTGGAAACACCATATATTTT
v_call: TRBV6-5; cdr3_length: 14; d_call: .; clone_size: .; j_call: TRBJ2-7; cdr3_aa: CASSYRGQRYEQYF; cdr3_nt: TGTGCCAGCAGTTACCGAGGACAACGATACGAGCAGTACTTC
v_call: TRBV30; cdr3_length: 12; d_call: .; clone_size: .; j_call: TRBJ2-5; cdr3_aa: CAWSSDQETQYF; cdr3_nt: TGTGCCTGGAGTTCGGATCAAGAGACCCAGTACTTC
v_call: TRBV7-7; cdr3_length: 13; d_call: .; clone_size: .; j_call: TRBJ2-3; cdr3_aa: CASSSQGGNTQYF; cdr3_nt: TGTGCTAGCAGCTCCCAGGGGGGAAATACGCAGTATTTT
v_call: TRBV5-5; cdr3_length: 16; d_call: .; clone_size: .; j_call: TRBJ2-7; cdr3_aa: CASSLALPRTNHEQYF; cdr3_nt: TGTGCCAGCAGCTTGGCTCTCCCACGGACTAACCACGAGCAGTACTTC
v_call: TRBV30; cdr3_length: 12; d_call: TRBD1; clone_size: few; j_call: TRBJ1-2; cdr3_aa: CAWSGDRGLSTF; cdr3_nt: TGTGCCTGGAGTGGGGACAGGGGGCTCTCCACCTTC
v_call: TRBV6-1; cdr3_length: 11; d_call: .; clone_size: .; j_call: TRBJ1-1; cdr3_aa: CASWRNTEAFF; cdr3_nt: TGTGCCAGCTGGCGGAACACTGAAGCTTTCTTT
v_call: TRBV12-1; cdr3_length: 17; d_call: .; clone_size: .; j_call: TRBJ2-7; cdr3_aa: CASSLPLAGEPSYEQYF; cdr3_nt: TGTGCCAGCAGCTTACCTCTAGCGGGAGAACCGTCCTACGAGCAGTACTTC
v_call: TRBV19; cdr3_length: 15; d_call: .; clone_size: .; j_call: TRBJ1-4; cdr3_aa: CASTVRDSTNEKLFF; cdr3_nt: TGTGCCAGTACGGTGAGGGACTCAACTAATGAAAAACTGTTTTTT
v_call: TRBV28; cdr3_length: 15; d_call: .; clone_size: .; j_call: TRBJ2-7; cdr3_aa: CASSNQGIGGYEQYF; cdr3_nt: TGTGCCAGCAGTAACCAGGGGATAGGCGGTTACGAGCAGTACTTC
v_call: TRBV19; cdr3_length: 16; d_call: TRBD2; clone_size: .; j_call: TRBJ2-1; cdr3_aa: CASSIDLAGGRDEQFF; cdr3_nt: TGTGCCAGTAGTATAGACCTAGCGGGGGGGCGGGATGAGCAGTTCTTC
v_call: TRBV11-3; cdr3_length: 14; d_call: .; clone_size: once; j_call: TRBJ2-7; cdr3_aa: CASSSALAPYEQYF; cdr3_nt: TGTGCCAGCAGCTCTGCGCTCGCTCCCTACGAGCAGTACTTC
v_call: TRBV7-9; cdr3_length: 16; d_call: TRBD1; clone_size: .; j_call: TRBJ2-7; cdr3_aa: CASSLGKQGANDEQYF; cdr3_nt: TGTGCCAGCAGCTTGGGAAAACAGGGGGCAAACGACGAGCAGTACTTC
v_call: TRBV27; cdr3_length: 15; d_call: TRBD1; clone_size: few; j_call: TRBJ2-7; cdr3_aa: CASSFTGGGIYEQYF; cdr3_nt: TGTGCCAGCAGTTTCACAGGGGGCGGAATTTACGAGCAGTACTTC
v_call: TRBV2; cdr3_length: 14; d_call: .; clone_size: .; j_call: TRBJ2-2; cdr3_aa: CATRDKINTGELFF; cdr3_nt: TGTGCCACCCGGGACAAGATTAACACCGGGGAGCTGTTTTTT
v_call: TRBV5-1; cdr3_length: 12; d_call: .; clone_size: few; j_call: TRBJ1-2; cdr3_aa: CASSSDLYGYTF; cdr3_nt: TGCGCCAGCAGCTCGGACCTCTATGGCTACACCTTC
v_call: TRBV30; cdr3_length: 13; d_call: .; clone_size: few; j_call: TRBJ1-6; cdr3_aa: CAWSVQGNSPLHF; cdr3_nt: TGTGCCTGGAGTGTACAAGGGAATTCACCCCTCCACTTT
v_call: TRBV5-1; cdr3_length: 14; d_call: TRBD1; clone_size: .; j_call: TRBJ2-5; cdr3_aa: CASSRRTGQETQYF; cdr3_nt: TGCGCCAGCAGCCGCAGGACAGGCCAAGAGACCCAGTACTTC
v_call: TRBV6-5; cdr3_length: 14; d_call: .; clone_size: .; j_call: TRBJ2-5; cdr3_aa: CASSYSQGLETQYF; cdr3_nt: TGTGCCAGCAGTTACTCCCAAGGGTTGGAGACCCAGTACTTC
v_call: TRBV4-3; cdr3_length: 18; d_call: TRBD2; clone_size: .; j_call: TRBJ2-3; cdr3_aa: CASSQVIAGVSSTDTQYF; cdr3_nt: TGCGCCAGCAGCCAAGTGATTGCGGGAGTATCAAGCACAGATACGCAGTATTTT
v_call: TRBV6-5; cdr3_length: 14; d_call: .; clone_size: .; j_call: TRBJ2-5; cdr3_aa: CASSRTVQQETQYF; cdr3_nt: TGTGCCAGCAGCCGGACAGTCCAGCAAGAGACCCAGTACTTC
v_call: TRBV21-1; cdr3_length: 14; d_call: .; clone_size: .; j_call: TRBJ2-5; cdr3_aa: CASSKARGLETQYF; cdr3_nt: TGTGCCAGCAGCAAAGCGAGGGGGCTGGAGACCCAGTACTTC
v_call: TRBV4-1; cdr3_length: 13; d_call: .; clone_size: .; j_call: TRBJ1-5; cdr3_aa: CASSQGVDQPQHF; cdr3_nt: TGCGCCAGCAGCCAGGGGGTGGATCAGCCCCAGCATTTT
v_call: TRBV7-6; cdr3_length: 16; d_call: .; clone_size: once; j_call: TRBJ2-2; cdr3_aa: CASSLASGLNTGELFF; cdr3_nt: TGTGCCAGCAGCTTAGCATCGGGTCTGAACACCGGGGAGCTGTTTTTT
v_call: TRBV5-8; cdr3_length: 17; d_call: .; clone_size: .; j_call: TRBJ1-6; cdr3_aa: CASSLAGGRDINSPLHF; cdr3_nt: TGTGCCAGCAGCTTGGCCGGGGGACGTGACATAAATTCACCCCTCCACTTT
v_call: TRBV18; cdr3_length: 12; d_call: .; clone_size: .; j_call: TRBJ1-2; cdr3_aa: CASSPQGYGYTF; cdr3_nt: TGTGCCAGCTCACCTCAGGGATATGGCTACACCTTC
v_call: TRBV5-1; cdr3_length: 15; d_call: TRBD2; clone_size: .; j_call: TRBJ2-3; cdr3_aa: CASSSSGRVTDTQYF; cdr3_nt: TGCGCCAGCAGCTCTAGCGGGAGGGTCACAGATACGCAGTATTTT
v_call: TRBV6-5; cdr3_length: 14; d_call: TRBD2; clone_size: .; j_call: TRBJ2-7; cdr3_aa: CASSQRGVGYEQYF; cdr3_nt: TGTGCCAGTTCCCAGCGGGGGGTGGGCTACGAGCAGTACTTC
v_call: TRBV19; cdr3_length: 14; d_call: TRBD1; clone_size: .; j_call: TRBJ2-7; cdr3_aa: CASKRGTGAVEQYF; cdr3_nt: TGTGCCAGTAAAAGGGGGACAGGTGCTGTCGAGCAGTACTTC
v_call: TRBV18; cdr3_length: 12; d_call: .; clone_size: .; j_call: TRBJ2-2; cdr3_aa: CASSRSTGELFF; cdr3_nt: TGTGCCAGCTCTAGGAGCACCGGGGAGCTGTTTTTT
v_call: TRBV6-6; cdr3_length: 12; d_call: .; clone_size: .; j_call: TRBJ1-1; cdr3_aa: CASTYDRILAFF; cdr3_nt: TGTGCCAGCACCTACGACCGCATCTTGGCTTTCTTT
v_call: TRBV6-5; cdr3_length: 15; d_call: TRBD1; clone_size: .; j_call: TRBJ2-2; cdr3_aa: CASRRDSSNTGELFF; cdr3_nt: TGTGCCAGCAGACGGGACAGCTCGAACACCGGGGAGCTGTTTTTT
v_call: TRBV5-6; cdr3_length: 14; d_call: .; clone_size: .; j_call: TRBJ1-3; cdr3_aa: CASSLVGIGNTIYF; cdr3_nt: TGTGCCAGCAGCTTGGTGGGGATCGGAAACACCATATATTTT
v_call: TRBV19; cdr3_length: 15; d_call: .; clone_size: .; j_call: TRBJ1-1; cdr3_aa: CASSMVVTANTEAFF; cdr3_nt: TGTGCCAGTAGTATGGTTGTGACAGCGAACACTGAAGCTTTCTTT
v_call: TRBV11-2; cdr3_length: 15; d_call: .; clone_size: once; j_call: TRBJ2-1; cdr3_aa: CASSLFGGHNNEQFF; cdr3_nt: TGTGCCAGCAGCTTATTCGGGGGGCATAACAATGAGCAGTTCTTC
v_call: TRBV10-3; cdr3_length: 11; d_call: .; clone_size: .; j_call: TRBJ2-7; cdr3_aa: CAISDPNEQYF; cdr3_nt: TGTGCCATCAGTGACCCTAACGAGCAGTACTTC
v_call: TRBV4-3; cdr3_length: 16; d_call: .; clone_size: .; j_call: TRBJ2-1; cdr3_aa: CASSQDLASRSNEQFF; cdr3_nt: TGCGCCAGCAGCCAAGATCTGGCTAGCCGAAGCAATGAGCAGTTCTTC
v_call: TRBV10-3; cdr3_length: 14; d_call: TRBD1; clone_size: .; j_call: TRBJ1-2; cdr3_aa: CAISELAGGLGYTF; cdr3_nt: TGTGCCATCAGTGAGTTAGCAGGGGGGTTAGGCTACACCTTC
v_call: TRBV6-5; cdr3_length: 15; d_call: .; clone_size: .; j_call: TRBJ2-7; cdr3_aa: CASRLTEKSSYEQYF; cdr3_nt: TGTGCCAGCAGGTTAACAGAGAAAAGCTCCTACGAGCAGTACTTC
v_call: TRBV9; cdr3_length: 16; d_call: .; clone_size: .; j_call: TRBJ1-5; cdr3_aa: CASSVDGGVGIQPQHF; cdr3_nt: TGTGCCAGCAGCGTAGATGGCGGGGTAGGGATTCAGCCCCAGCATTTT
v_call: TRBV30; cdr3_length: 15; d_call: .; clone_size: .; j_call: TRBJ1-5; cdr3_aa: CAWKDSGYSNQPQHF; cdr3_nt: TGTGCCTGGAAGGATTCCGGATATAGCAATCAGCCCCAGCATTTT
v_call: TRBV10-3; cdr3_length: 15; d_call: .; clone_size: .; j_call: TRBJ2-7; cdr3_aa: CAISGGTGFTYEQYF; cdr3_nt: TGTGCCATCAGTGGGGGAACGGGGTTTACCTACGAGCAGTACTTC